The rows below give T cell receptor beta chains drawn from one sample of a study of blood T cells in healthy people across ages. Each CDR3 protein gets one entry after TCRdb re-called the 5' RACE reads with MiXCR. This table holds roughly 1.5 million distinct CDR3 sequences, about 45% found once. Source material: blood. All receptors derive from a young woman in good health. Each CDR3 is given with its conserved first and last residue. The D gene is left open where the match is weak. The size field is filled for only some rows; it gives once, few, many or a size class.

NA,few,TRBV11-2,TRBJ2-7,TGTGCCAGCAGCTTGATCACAGATGAGCAGTACTTC,CASSLITDEQYF
NA,NA,TRBV21-1,TRBJ1-5,TGTGCCAGCACCGGAGAAGACAGGGCTGGGATAAGCAATCAGCCCCAGCATTTT,CASTGEDRAGISNQPQHF
NA,NA,TRBV7-9,TRBJ1-2,TGTGCCAGCAGCTTAGGATTTTCTTTGGGGGACTATGGCTACACCTTC,CASSLGFSLGDYGYTF
NA,NA,TRBV6-5,TRBJ1-4,TGTGCCAGCAGCATCGGGCCCACAAGGGAAAAACTGTTTTTT,CASSIGPTREKLFF
TRBD1,few,TRBV20-1,TRBJ1-5,TGCAGTGCTAGAGATGGACAGGGGACCCGTTATAGCAATCAGCCCCAGCATTTT,CSARDGQGTRYSNQPQHF
NA,few,TRBV6-5,TRBJ2-3,TGTGCCAGCAGTTACCCGAAACTAGGAGGGTTGAGCACAGATACGCAGTATTTT,CASSYPKLGGLSTDTQYF
TRBD1,NA,TRBV29-1,TRBJ2-7,TGCAGCGTTGTGGGACAGTCAAGGGAGCAGTACTTC,CSVVGQSREQYF
TRBD2,few,TRBV24-1,TRBJ2-3,TGTGCCACCAGTGATTCGGGACTAGCGGGAGGAGATACGCAGTATTTT,CATSDSGLAGGDTQYF
NA,few,TRBV7-2,TRBJ2-1,TGTGCCAGCAGCTTACTGGACCTTCCGTTCTTC,CASSLLDLPFF
TRBD1,NA,TRBV29-1,TRBJ1-2,TGCAGCGTCACTTTCGGACAGGGCTATGGCTACACCTTC,CSVTFGQGYGYTF
TRBD1,NA,TRBV12-3/TRBV12-4,TRBJ1-5,TGTGCCAGCAGCCCCCGCGGGACAGGCAACCAGCCCCAGCATTTT,CASSPRGTGNQPQHF
NA,NA,TRBV6-5,TRBJ1-5,TGTGCCAGCAGCTTACGACGGGGGCTAAATAGCAATCAGCCCCAGCATTTT,CASSLRRGLNSNQPQHF
NA,few,TRBV20-1,TRBJ1-5,TGCAGTGCTAGAGAATCCGGGGCCGGGACCAATCAGCCCCAGCATTTT,CSARESGAGTNQPQHF
TRBD1,NA,TRBV5-5,TRBJ1-1,TGTGCCAGCAGCTTGGCCGCCTCGACAGGGGGCACTGAAGCTTTCTTT,CASSLAASTGGTEAFF
TRBD2,NA,TRBV14,TRBJ2-1,TGTGCCAGCAGCCGAGGAGGACTAGCGGACCTACGAGACGGGCACAATGAGCAGTTCTTC,CASSRGGLADLRDGHNEQFF
TRBD2,many,TRBV12-3/TRBV12-4,TRBJ2-1,TGTGCCAGCAGCCCAACTAGCGCCTCCTACAATGAGCAGTTCTTC,CASSPTSASYNEQFF
TRBD1,NA,TRBV29-1,TRBJ1-1,TGCAGCGTCAGACAGGGGGCGGACACTGAAGCTTTCTTT,CSVRQGADTEAFF
TRBD1,many,TRBV12-3/TRBV12-4,TRBJ1-1,TGTGCCAGCAGAGGGACAGGGGGGACTGAAGCTTTCTTT,CASRGTGGTEAFF
TRBD1,few,TRBV24-1,TRBJ2-7,TGTGCCACCAGTGATTTGACCGGGACAGACTCCTACGAGCAGTACTTC,CATSDLTGTDSYEQYF
NA,NA,TRBV11-2,TRBJ2-2,TGTGCCAGCAGGTTCCAAGGGGCCAGCTTCACCGGGGAGCTGTTTTTT,CASRFQGASFTGELFF
TRBD1,NA,TRBV4-3,TRBJ2-7,TGCGCCAGCAGCCAAGGAACAGGGGGTCTGTACAATGAGCAGTACTTC,CASSQGTGGLYNEQYF
NA,NA,TRBV21-1,TRBJ1-5,TGTGCCAGCAGCAAAACAGGGGGCTATCAGCCCCAGCATTTT,CASSKTGGYQPQHF
TRBD1,few,TRBV29-1,TRBJ2-1,TGCAGCGTCAGAACAGGGGAATCCTACAATGAGCAGTTCTTC,CSVRTGESYNEQFF
NA,NA,TRBV6-1,TRBJ2-1,TGTGCCAGCAGTGAAGAACCCCTGCTCTGGACAGAGTACAATGAGCAGTTCTTC,CASSEEPLLWTEYNEQFF
NA,NA,TRBV21-1,TRBJ2-5,TGTGCCAGCAGCAAAGTCCCATTGTCCTCGGACATCAATGAGCAGTACTTC,CASSKVPLSSDINEQYF
NA,NA,TRBV12-3/TRBV12-4,TRBJ1-1,TGTGCCAGCAGTTTGGACAACTCCCACACTGAAGCTTTCTTT,CASSLDNSHTEAFF
NA,NA,TRBV29-1,TRBJ2-7,TGCAGCGTCCCTCCCTGGGAGCAGTACTTC,CSVPPWEQYF
NA,few,TRBV27,TRBJ2-4,TGTGCCAGCAGTTCCTACAGGGAGATAGCCAAAAACATTCAGTACTTC,CASSSYREIAKNIQYF
TRBD1,NA,TRBV27,TRBJ2-5,TGTGCCAGCAGCTCCCCCACAGGGGGTGAGCAGTACTTC,CASSSPTGGEQYF
NA,NA,TRBV6-2/TRBV6-3,TRBJ1-5,TGTGCCAGCAATCCTAATGGGAGCAATCAGCCCCAGCATTTT,CASNPNGSNQPQHF
TRBD1,few,TRBV19,TRBJ1-2,TGTGCCAGTAGACCGGACAGGGGACCTAACTATGGCTACACCTTC,CASRPDRGPNYGYTF
NA,NA,TRBV27,TRBJ2-1,TGTGCCAGCAGGGACTCGCAACACTCCTACAATGAGCAGTTCTTC,CASRDSQHSYNEQFF
NA,NA,TRBV2,TRBJ1-1,TGTGCCAGCAGTTCTGGGTTGGTACTTGAAGCTTTCTTT,CASSSGLVLEAFF
TRBD1,NA,TRBV20-1,TRBJ2-7,TGCAGTGCTAGCGCCCTGACAGGGACGTACAATGAGCAGTACTTC,CSASALTGTYNEQYF
TRBD1,NA,TRBV9,TRBJ1-1,TGTGCCAGCACCGGGACAGGGGAGAACACTGAAGCTTTCTTT,CASTGTGENTEAFF
TRBD1,NA,TRBV29-1,TRBJ1-2,TGCAGCGTTAGTACTGTGACAGGGGCCAACTATGGCTACACCTTC,CSVSTVTGANYGYTF
NA,once,TRBV29-1,TRBJ2-3,TGCAGCGTTGGCAGATCCATAGATACGCAGTATTTT,CSVGRSIDTQYF
NA,few,TRBV25-1,TRBJ1-2,TGTGCCAGCACCAGAACAGGGTTAACTCCTGCTGGCTACACCTTC,CASTRTGLTPAGYTF
NA,few,TRBV20-1,TRBJ2-3,TGCAGTGCTAGAGATCCCGGGACAGATACGCAGTATTTT,CSARDPGTDTQYF
TRBD2,NA,TRBV11-1,TRBJ2-3,TGTGTCAGCAGCTCGGGACTAGCGGGAGGGGCCACAGATACGCAGTATTTT,CVSSSGLAGGATDTQYF
NA,NA,TRBV11-2,TRBJ2-2,TGTGCCAGCAGCTACCCAATTACCGGGGAGCTGTTTTTT,CASSYPITGELFF
NA,once,TRBV24-1,TRBJ2-7,TGTGCCACCAGTGGTGGCTCCTGCGAGCAGTACTTC,CATSGGSCEQYF
NA,few,TRBV24-1,TRBJ2-2,TGTGCCACCAGTGCCACAAGCACCGGGGAGCTGTTTTTT,CATSATSTGELFF
TRBD1,many,TRBV20-1,TRBJ2-7,TGCAGTGCTCAGACAGGGGGCTACGAGCAGTACTTC,CSAQTGGYEQYF
NA,NA,TRBV9,TRBJ2-4,TGTGCCAGCAGCGGAGGAGGGAGTGACATTCAGTACTTC,CASSGGGSDIQYF
NA,few,TRBV7-6,TRBJ2-1,TGTGCCAGCAGCCCAGGGAGTTTTAGCTCCTACAATGAGCAGTTCTTC,CASSPGSFSSYNEQFF
TRBD1,NA,TRBV11-1,TRBJ2-7,TGTGCCAGCAGCTTAGCGCCACCGACAGGGTGGGTCTACGAGCAGTACTTC,CASSLAPPTGWVYEQYF
NA,few,TRBV3-1,TRBJ2-3,TGTGCCAGCAGCCAAGAACACAGCTACACAGATACGCAGTATTTT,CASSQEHSYTDTQYF
NA,few,TRBV10-2,TRBJ2-1,TGCGCCAGCAGTGCCGTAAGCAATGAGCAGTTCTTC,CASSAVSNEQFF
NA,NA,TRBV6-5,TRBJ2-1,TGTGCCAGCAGTTACTCGATTCCGTCCCACAATGAGCAGTTCTTC,CASSYSIPSHNEQFF
TRBD1,NA,TRBV7-3,TRBJ2-1,TGTGCCAGCAGCTCACAGGGGGCATATTCCTACAATGAGCAGTTCTTC,CASSSQGAYSYNEQFF
NA,NA,TRBV29-1,TRBJ1-2,TGCAGCGTTGAGGATGGTCAGGGCTACACCTTC,CSVEDGQGYTF